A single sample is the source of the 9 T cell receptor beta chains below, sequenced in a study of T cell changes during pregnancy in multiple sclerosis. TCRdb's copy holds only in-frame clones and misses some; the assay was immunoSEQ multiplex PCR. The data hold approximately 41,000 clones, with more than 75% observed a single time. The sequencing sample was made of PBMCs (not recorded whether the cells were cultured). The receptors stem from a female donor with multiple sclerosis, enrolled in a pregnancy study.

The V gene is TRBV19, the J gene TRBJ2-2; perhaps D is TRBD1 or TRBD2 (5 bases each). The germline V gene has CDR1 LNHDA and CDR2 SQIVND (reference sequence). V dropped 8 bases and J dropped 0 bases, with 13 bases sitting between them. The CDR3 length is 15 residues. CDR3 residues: CASRSGTANTGELFF. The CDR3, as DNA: TGTGCCAGTCGATCCGGGACGGCGAACACCGGGGAGCTGTTTTTT.

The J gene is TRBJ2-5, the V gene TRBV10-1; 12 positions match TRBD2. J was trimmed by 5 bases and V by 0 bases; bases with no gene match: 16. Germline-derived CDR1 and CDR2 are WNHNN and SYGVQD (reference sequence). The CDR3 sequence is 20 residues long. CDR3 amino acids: CASSESLAGGRLSPRETQYF. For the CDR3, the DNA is TGCGCCAGCAGTGAGTCCCTAGCGGGAGGGCGACTTTCTCCTAGGGAGACCCAGTACTTC.

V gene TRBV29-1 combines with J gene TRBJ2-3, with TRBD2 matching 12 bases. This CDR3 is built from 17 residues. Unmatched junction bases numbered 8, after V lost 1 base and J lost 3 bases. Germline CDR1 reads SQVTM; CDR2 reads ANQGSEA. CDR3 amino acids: CSVEAETSGRLTDTQYF. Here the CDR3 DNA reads TGCAGCGTTGAAGCCGAAACTAGCGGGAGGTTGACAGATACGCAGTATTTT.

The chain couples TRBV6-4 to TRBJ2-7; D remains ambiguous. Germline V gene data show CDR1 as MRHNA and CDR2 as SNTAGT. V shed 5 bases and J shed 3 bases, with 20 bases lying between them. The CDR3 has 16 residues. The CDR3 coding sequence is TGTGCCAGCAGTCCCTCCGGTCTGCGCGGTTACTACGAGCAGTACTTC. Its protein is CASSPSGLRGYYEQYF.

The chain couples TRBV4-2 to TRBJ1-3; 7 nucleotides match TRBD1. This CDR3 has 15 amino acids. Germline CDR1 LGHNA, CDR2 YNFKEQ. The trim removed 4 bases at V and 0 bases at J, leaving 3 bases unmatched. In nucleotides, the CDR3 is TGTGCCAGCAGCCGCGGGACAGACTCTGGAAACACCATATATTTT. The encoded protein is CASSRGTDSGNTIYF.

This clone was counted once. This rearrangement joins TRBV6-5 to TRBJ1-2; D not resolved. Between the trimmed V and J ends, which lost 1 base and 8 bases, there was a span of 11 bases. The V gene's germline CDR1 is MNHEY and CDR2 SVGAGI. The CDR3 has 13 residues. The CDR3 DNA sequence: TGTGCCAGCAGTTACTTGGGCGGCTCCGGCTACACCTTC. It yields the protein CASSYLGGSGYTF.

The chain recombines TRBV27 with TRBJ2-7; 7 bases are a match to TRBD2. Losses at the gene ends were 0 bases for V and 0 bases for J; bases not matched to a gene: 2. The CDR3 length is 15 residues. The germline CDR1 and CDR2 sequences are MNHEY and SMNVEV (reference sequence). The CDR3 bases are TGTGCCAGCAGTTTATCGAGACTAGCCTCCTACGAGCAGTACTTC. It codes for CASSLSRLASYEQYF.

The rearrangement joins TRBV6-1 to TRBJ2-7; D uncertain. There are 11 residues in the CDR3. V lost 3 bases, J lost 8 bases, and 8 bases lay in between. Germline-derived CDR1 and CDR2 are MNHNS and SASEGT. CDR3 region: CASSDWYKQYF. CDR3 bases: TGTGCCAGCAGTGATTGGTATAAGCAGTACTTC.

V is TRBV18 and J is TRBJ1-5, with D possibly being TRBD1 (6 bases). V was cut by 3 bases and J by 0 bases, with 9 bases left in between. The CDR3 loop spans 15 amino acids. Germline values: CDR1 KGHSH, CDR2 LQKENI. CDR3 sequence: CASSPRQDSNQPQHF. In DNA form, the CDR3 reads TGTGCCAGCTCACCGAGACAGGATAGCAATCAGCCCCAGCATTTT.